What follows are 23 T cell receptor beta chains derived from one specimen sequenced in a study of blood T cell repertoires in COVID-19. Sequencing was performed with immunoSEQ multiplex PCR; in TCRdb, only in-frame clones are kept and a portion is missing. The table shows fewer than 180,000 clones, with about nine tenths occurring only once. The sequenced sample was peripheral blood. These receptors were obtained from an older woman with active or convalescent COVID-19.

The CDR3 nucleotides read TGCGCCAGCAGCCCGCGGGGGGCCGAAAAGACCCAGTACTTC. Protein sequence: CASSPRGAEKTQYF. The chain links TRBV5-1 to TRBJ2-5; TRBD2 matches 8 bases. V was pared by 4 bases and J by 6 bases, with 8 bases of the junction left unmatched. The CDR3 is 14 residues long. Per germline, CDR1 SGHRS and CDR2 YFSETQ.

DNA of the CDR3: TGTGCCAGCAGCTCTAGGCGGGTCACAGATACGCAGTATTTT. The encoded protein is CASSSRRVTDTQYF. The chain links TRBV6-5 to TRBJ2-3; tentatively, D is TRBD2 (5 bases). Per the germline V gene, CDR1 is MNHEY and CDR2 is SVGAGI. The CDR3 contains 14 residues. Trimming cost V 6 bases and J 2 bases, with 12 bases left between them.

The chain is built from TRBV7-2 and TRBJ1-2; 7 bases line up with TRBD1. This CDR3 has 13 amino acids. J gave up 8 bases and V 2 bases, and 5 bases lay outside the gene matches. Germline lookup yields CDR1 SGHTA and CDR2 FQGNSA. CDR3 region: CASSLPTGVGYTF. For the CDR3, the DNA is TGTGCCAGCAGCTTACCTACAGGGGTGGGCTACACCTTC.

This clone was seen a handful of times. The chain combines TRBV5-1 with TRBJ2-2; 7 nucleotides match TRBD2. The CDR3 covers 16 residues. Germline V gene lookup returns CDR1 SGHRS and CDR2 YFSETQ. With 3 bases clipped from V and 5 bases from J, the junction kept 10 bases outside the gene matches. CDR3 residues: CASSSPSGGGTGELFF. DNA of the CDR3: TGCGCCAGCAGCTCCCCATCGGGGGGTGGGACCGGGGAGCTGTTTTTT. Full variable domain (remainder filled in from reference TRBV5-1 and TRBJ2-2): KAGVTQTPRYLIKTRGQQVTLSCSPISGHRSVSWYQQTPGQGLQFLFEYFSETQRNKGNFPGRFSGRQFSNSRSEMNVSTLELGDSALYLCASSSPSGGGTGELFFGEGSRLTVL.

This chain connects TRBV10-3 to TRBJ1-6, with a tentative D call TRBD1 (6 bases). Trimming cost V 6 bases and J 7 bases, with 16 bases left between them. Germline assignment: CDR1 ENHRY and CDR2 SYGVKD. There are 15 residues in the CDR3. In DNA form, the CDR3 reads TGTGCCATCAGAGCAGGGGCCCAACTAAATTCACCCCTCCACTTT. Translating gives CAIRAGAQLNSPLHF.

The rearrangement links TRBV5-4 to TRBJ1-4, with 7 bases identical to TRBD1. Germline assignment: CDR1 SGHNT and CDR2 YYREEE (reference sequence). V dropped 2 bases and J dropped 7; count of bases not matched to a gene: 11. The CDR3 covers 16 residues. The CDR3 nucleotides are TGTGCCAGCAGCTTCCCATCCGGGACAGAGGGTGAAAAACTGTTTTTT. Amino acid sequence: CASSFPSGTEGEKLFF.

This clone showed up just a few times. The chain combines TRBV3-1 (or the pseudogene TRBV3-2) with TRBJ1-1; no firm D call. Between the trimmed V and J ends, which lost 4 bases and 0 bases, there was a span of 12 bases. The germline gives CDR1 LGHDT, CDR2 YNNKEL (reference sequence). This CDR3 region has 15 residues. For the CDR3, the DNA is TGTGCCAGCAGCCCGATCTTTACAGTGAACACTGAAGCTTTCTTT. This encodes CASSPIFTVNTEAFF.

The chain couples TRBV20-1 to TRBJ2-3, with TRBD2 matching over 7 bases. Germline CDR1 and CDR2: DFQATT and SNEGSKA (reference sequence). The CDR3 totals 17 residues. The V segment lost 3 bases and the J segment 4 bases; nucleotides outside the gene matches: 16. The CDR3 loop is CSASHSRAGQFSDTQYF. The CDR3 DNA sequence: TGCAGTGCTAGTCATTCCCGAGCGGGGCAATTTTCAGATACGCAGTATTTT.

The chain joins TRBV19 to TRBJ2-7; no clear D gene. V gave up 3 bases and J gave up 7 bases, with 13 bases separating them. Per the germline V gene, CDR1 is LNHDA and CDR2 is SQIVND (reference sequence). The CDR3 covers 13 residues. CDR3 in DNA: TGTGCCAGTAGTATGGTCGGGTCGCGGGAGCAGTACTTC. This codes for CASSMVGSREQYF.

This clone has just a few counts. The identical CDR3 is also encoded by other nucleotide sequences in the sample. The rearrangement joins TRBV18 to TRBJ1-1; TRBD1 is a possible D gene (6 bases). V lost 1 base, J lost 3 bases, and 6 bases lay in between. CDR1 and CDR2 from the germline V gene are KGHSH and LQKENI. This CDR3 contains 13 residues. CDR3 nucleotide sequence: TGTGCCAGCTCACCACAGGGGGACACTGAAGCTTTCTTT. Translation gives CASSPQGDTEAFF.

This clone occurred a few times. The rearrangement links TRBV5-1 to TRBJ2-7, with TRBD2 identical over 7 bases. The CDR3 sequence is 15 residues long. With V trimmed by 6 bases and J by 0 bases, 9 bases remained unmatched. The germline CDR1 and CDR2 sequences are SGHRS and YFSETQ. Written as DNA, the CDR3 is TGCGCCAGCACCCCAACAGCGGGGTCCTCCTACGAGCAGTACTTC. This sequence encodes CASTPTAGSSYEQYF.

The chain employs TRBV29-1 and TRBJ1-5; 9 bases agree with TRBD1. From germline, CDR1 is SQVTM and CDR2 ANQGSEA. V trimming: 6 bases; J trimming: 4 bases; junction bases outside the gene matches: 13. CDR3 size: 16 residues. CDR3 DNA: TGCAGCGTAGCCGGGGGGGGACAGGGTTGGAATCAGCCCCAGCATTTT. It yields the protein CSVAGGGQGWNQPQHF.

V gene TRBV4-3 combines with J gene TRBJ2-5, with 7 bases identical to TRBD2. The junction had 11 bases not matched to a gene; V was cut back by 0 bases and J by 1 base. Germline CDR1 reads LGHNA; CDR2 reads YSLEER. This CDR3 comprises 18 residues. DNA for the CDR3: TGCGCCAGCAGCCAAGATTTTCGGCTAGCGGTCCTCCAAGAGACCCAGTACTTC. Translation: CASSQDFRLAVLQETQYF.

This clone is a singleton in its sample. V gene TRBV6-5 combines with J gene TRBJ2-2, with D uncertain. The germline V gene has CDR1 MNHEY and CDR2 SVGAGI. The CDR3 totals 14 residues. The germline V and J ends were trimmed by 6 bases and 0 bases, with 8 bases remaining between them. The CDR3 reads CASRKHTNTGELFF. The DNA of the CDR3 is TGTGCCAGCAGAAAACACACGAACACCGGGGAGCTGTTTTTT.

This clone was counted between two and nine times. This chain uses TRBV11-1 with TRBJ2-3; a weak D match, TRBD1 (6 bases). Per the germline V gene, CDR1 is SGHAT and CDR2 is FQDESV (reference sequence). This CDR3 contains 12 residues. V dropped 6 bases and J dropped 14 bases, with 18 bases sitting between them. CDR3 coding DNA: TGTGCCAGCAGGAAACAGGGTAGCCGCCCGTATTTT. Protein product: CASRKQGSRPYF.

V and J are TRBV27 and TRBJ1-5; maybe TRBD1 (5 bases). Per germline, CDR1 MNHEY and CDR2 SMNVEV (reference sequence). Between the trimmed V and J ends, which lost 1 base and 0 bases, there was a span of 13 bases. This CDR3 comprises 17 residues. CDR3 nucleotides: TGTGCCAGCAGTTTATTCGGGGAGGGGTATAGCAATCAGCCCCAGCATTTT. It encodes CASSLFGEGYSNQPQHF.

The chain joins TRBV30 to TRBJ1-1; a possible D gene is TRBD1 (5 bases). Germline V gene data show CDR1 as GTSNPN and CDR2 as SVGIG (reference sequence). CDR3 length equals 11 residues. The V and J ends lost 2 bases and 9 bases respectively, with 10 bases between them. The CDR3 sequence: CAWSPGGKAFF. The CDR3 bases are TGTGCCTGGAGTCCGGGGGGAAAAGCTTTCTTT.

The V call is TRBV15, the J call TRBJ1-2; TRBD1 might be the D (5 bases). Trimming removed 1 base from V and 6 bases from J, with 9 bases in between. The length of the CDR3 is 13 residues. Germline-derived CDR1 and CDR2 are LNHNV and YYDKDF (reference sequence). DNA of the CDR3: TGTGCCACCAGCAGAGGGCGGGGGGATGGCTACACCTTC. Protein sequence: CATSRGRGDGYTF. The full variable domain, rest sourced from reference TRBV15 and TRBJ1-2, is DAMVIQNPRYQVTQFGKPVTLSCSQTLNHNVMYWYQQKSSQAPKLLFHYYDKDFNNEADTPDNFQSRRPNTSFCFLDIRSPGLGDTAMYLCATSRGRGDGYTFGSGTRLTVV.

The V call is TRBV18, the J call TRBJ1-2; D is ambiguous. This CDR3 contains 15 residues. Trimming removed 3 bases at V and 3 bases at J, with 14 bases between. Germline values: CDR1 KGHSH, CDR2 LQKENI. The DNA for the CDR3 is TGTGCCAGCTCACCCACAGCAGAACCCGACTATGGCTACACCTTC. Translation gives CASSPTAEPDYGYTF.

The chain uses TRBV19 and TRBJ1-6, with D maybe TRBD1 (6 bases). V gave up 6 bases and J gave up 10 bases, with 16 bases separating them. CDR1 LNHDA and CDR2 SQIVND come from the germline V gene (reference sequence). The length of the CDR3 is 14 residues. The CDR3 protein is CASRIGDTGSPLHF. The CDR3 nucleotides are TGTGCCAGTAGGATCGGGGACACCGGGTCACCCCTCCACTTT.

The chain employs TRBV6-2 or TRBV6-3 and TRBJ2-7, with 10 bases matching TRBD1. This CDR3 is 14 amino acids long. Germline V lookup: CDR1 MNHEY, CDR2 SVGEGT. The trim removed 4 bases at V and 4 bases at J, leaving 4 bases unmatched. The CDR3 here is CASSSDRGRYEQYF. The DNA for the CDR3 is TGTGCCAGCAGTTCCGACAGGGGGCGGTACGAGCAGTACTTC.

This chain links TRBV27 with TRBJ1-2; D is perhaps TRBD1 (5 bases). The CDR3 contains 13 residues. Germline V CDR1 and CDR2: MNHEY, SMNVEV (reference sequence). The ends were cut back, 2 bases at V and 7 bases at J, with 11 bases in the middle. This chain's CDR3 is CASSLGQGGGYTF. The CDR3 DNA follows: TGTGCCAGCAGTTTAGGGCAGGGAGGTGGCTACACCTTC.

This chain links TRBV6-5 with TRBJ2-3; D is perhaps TRBD2 (6 bases). The CDR3 is 12 amino acids. Germline CDR1 and CDR2: MNHEY and SVGAGI. Trimming cost V 5 bases and J 6 bases, with 9 bases left between them. The CDR3 loop is CASSIGGDTQYF. The CDR3 DNA is TGTGCCAGCAGTATCGGAGGGGATACGCAGTATTTT.